These 23 T cell receptor beta chains originate from one sample sequenced in a study of early T cells in non-severe SARS-CoV-2 infection (dated by TCRdb to the early 2020s). Library preparation used 5' RACE. Reads for this sample came from a NextSeq 500. In-frame beta chains were kept once TCRdb had trimmed the public reads at Q25 with fastp and called clones with MiXCR. Every entry covers one CDR3 protein and lists the most common genes and DNA from its rows. The sample yields tens of thousands of distinct CDR3 sequences; approximately 6% were counted once. The ten biggest clones cover 7.8% of the sample. Sample: whole blood. All receptors come from an adult who was a healthcare worker with PCR-confirmed SARS-CoV-2 infection or an uninfected control (not recorded which).

This clonotype was seen many times. This chain connects TRBV12-3 or TRBV12-4 to TRBJ2-1; 7 bases agree with TRBD1. The CDR3 sequence is 15 residues long. V shed 6 bases and J 5 bases; nucleotides not matched to a gene: 10. The CDR3 DNA reads TGTGCCAGCAGCCCCGGGACAGAGGGAAACAATGAGCAGTTCTTC. This sequence encodes CASSPGTEGNNEQFF.

This chain links TRBV20-1 with TRBJ2-5; 7 bases map to TRBD1. V lost 4 bases, J lost 2 bases, and 7 bases stayed unmatched. The CDR3 runs to 14 residues. Per the germline V gene, CDR1 is DFQATT and CDR2 is SNEGSKA (reference sequence). The CDR3: CSATTGAGQETQYF. The CDR3 DNA is TGCAGTGCTACCACAGGGGCCGGGCAAGAGACCCAGTACTTC.

The chain is built from TRBV10-3 and TRBJ1-1, with D possibly matching TRBD1 (5 bases). The ends were cut back, 2 bases at V and 4 bases at J, with 14 bases in the middle. The CDR3 is made up of 15 amino acids. Germline V gene sequence: CDR1 ENHRY, CDR2 SYGVKD. CDR3 in amino acids: CAISEIQGYGTEAFF. CDR3 bases: TGTGCCATCAGTGAGATCCAGGGATACGGCACTGAAGCTTTCTTT.

This clonotype was detected many times. The genes are TRBV28 and TRBJ2-7; perhaps TRBD1 as D (6 bases). CDR3 length: 15 amino acids. V dropped 1 base and J dropped 2 bases, with 12 bases sitting between them. Germline V gene data show CDR1 as MDHEN and CDR2 as SYDVKM. As DNA, the CDR3 is TGTGCCAGCAGTTTATTTGGGAACAGGGCCTACGAGCAGTACTTC. It translates to CASSLFGNRAYEQYF.

This clonotype was seen at least ten times. This chain uses TRBV20-1 with TRBJ2-1; 8 nucleotides match TRBD2. The trim removed 6 bases at V and 5 bases at J, leaving 12 bases unmatched. Germline loops: CDR1 DFQATT, CDR2 SNEGSKA (reference sequence). The CDR3 is 15 residues long. The CDR3 coding sequence is TGCAGTGCCCTCATAGCGGGGAGCTGGAACAATGAGCAGTTCTTC. Protein product: CSALIAGSWNNEQFF.

This clonotype was counted only a few times. The chain uses TRBV29-1 and TRBJ2-5, with a weak D call TRBD1 (6 bases). The germline gives CDR1 SQVTM, CDR2 ANQGSEA. V shed 3 bases and J shed 7 bases, with 15 bases lying between them. The CDR3 sequence is 13 residues long. CDR3 sequence reads: CSVDSQGTTTQYF. The CDR3 DNA reads as TGCAGCGTTGATTCCCAGGGGACCACGACCCAGTACTTC.

This clonotype has ten or more counts. The rearrangement links TRBV12-3 or TRBV12-4 to TRBJ2-2; tentatively, D is TRBD1 (5 bases). The CDR3 is made up of 15 amino acids. V was shortened by 2 bases and J by 4 bases, with 11 bases between the two germline ends. CDR3 nucleotides: TGTGCCAGCAGTTTAATCCAGGGTAGCACCGGGGAGCTGTTTTTT. Translating gives CASSLIQGSTGELFF.

Many counts were recorded for this clonotype. The gene calls are TRBV18 and TRBJ2-1; D uncertain. V lost 0 bases, J lost 8 bases, and 8 bases lay in between. This CDR3 contains 13 residues. Germline values: CDR1 KGHSH, CDR2 LQKENI. CDR3: CASSPPRGDEQFF. Written as DNA, the CDR3 is TGTGCCAGCTCACCACCCCGAGGCGATGAGCAGTTCTTC.

The sample holds many counts of this clonotype. The chain uses TRBV10-3 and TRBJ2-7, with 9 bases fitting TRBD1. V lost 8 bases, J lost 2 bases, and 1 base stayed unmatched. The CDR3 extends over 12 amino acids. The germline V gene encodes CDR1 ENHRY and CDR2 SYGVKD. The DNA for the CDR3 is TGTGCCATCCGGGACAGGGCCTACGAGCAGTACTTC. It is translated as CAIRDRAYEQYF.

This clonotype was detected a few times. This chain links TRBV7-2 with TRBJ2-3; the match to TRBD2 covers 8 bases. The CDR3 contains 15 residues. Germline CDR1 SGHTA, CDR2 FQGNSA. V gave up 5 bases and J gave up 7 bases; unmatched junction bases: 11. CDR3 protein: CASSTTSVNTHTQYF. The CDR3 DNA is TGTGCCAGCAGCACGACTAGCGTTAACACCCATACGCAGTATTTT. Based on the CDR3 plus reference TRBV7-2 and TRBJ2-3, the full variable domain is GAGVSQSPSNKVTEKGKDVELRCDPISGHTALYWYRQSLGQGLEFLIYFQGNSAPDKSGLPSDRFSAERTGGSVSTLTIQRTQQEDSAVYLCASSTTSVNTHTQYFGPGTRLTVL.

The chain combines TRBV20-1 with TRBJ2-3; D perhaps matches TRBD2 (6 bases). Trimming stripped 3 bases from V and 0 bases from J, with 13 bases between. Germline CDR1 reads DFQATT; CDR2 reads SNEGSKA (reference sequence). The CDR3 runs 15 residues. For the CDR3, the DNA is TGCAGTGCTAGTTCTCCGGGGGAGAGCACAGATACGCAGTATTTT. Its translation is CSASSPGESTDTQYF.

This rearrangement joins TRBV27 to TRBJ1-1; 9 bases map to TRBD1. The germline V gene encodes CDR1 MNHEY and CDR2 SMNVEV (reference sequence). The trim removed 6 bases at V and 5 bases at J, leaving 4 bases unmatched. The length of the CDR3 is 13 residues. CDR3 DNA: TGTGCCAGCAGGACAGGGGGTTGGACTGAAGCTTTCTTT. As protein: CASRTGGWTEAFF.

This clonotype was detected ten times or more. The chain carries TRBV30 and TRBJ1-6; D perhaps matches TRBD1 (5 bases). Trimming pared 5 bases from V and 8 bases from J, leaving 16 bases between. The germline V gene has CDR1 GTSNPN and CDR2 SVGIG (reference sequence). The CDR3 length is 14 residues. CDR3 in amino acids: CAWGTGTGHSPLHF. The CDR3 coding sequence is TGTGCCTGGGGTACCGGGACGGGTCATTCACCCCTCCACTTT.

This clonotype has ten or more counts. The CDR3 reads CSAPDDVFQETQYF. The CDR3 nucleotides read TGCAGTGCCCCCGACGACGTATTCCAAGAGACCCAGTACTTC. The chain combines TRBV20-1 with TRBJ2-5, with D uncertain. The germline V gene encodes CDR1 DFQATT and CDR2 SNEGSKA (reference sequence). The CDR3 spans 14 residues. Trimming stripped 6 bases from V and 1 base from J, with 15 bases between.

The chain uses TRBV30 and TRBJ2-2, with D unresolved. Germline V lookup: CDR1 GTSNPN, CDR2 SVGIG (reference sequence). V lost 0 bases and J lost 0, with 5 bases in between. The CDR3 spans 14 residues. CDR3 DNA sequence: TGTGCCTGGAGTGTATTGGCGAACACCGGGGAGCTGTTTTTT. Protein: CAWSVLANTGELFF.

Ten or more counts support this clonotype. The V call is TRBV20-1, the J call TRBJ2-7; 10 positions agree with TRBD2. Germline V gene sequence: CDR1 DFQATT, CDR2 SNEGSKA (reference sequence). Trimming removed 5 bases from V and 2 bases from J; junction bases left unmatched: 21. The CDR3 is 19 residues long. The CDR3 DNA reads as TGCAGTGCTTCCCCAGTGGGGCTAGCGGGAGACCCTGGGGCCTACGAGCAGTACTTC. This gives the protein CSASPVGLAGDPGAYEQYF.

This chain uses TRBV5-1 with TRBJ2-1; TRBD2 matches at 11 bases. This CDR3 has 18 amino acids. V was clipped by 4 bases and J by 0 bases; unmatched bases: 9. The germline V gene has CDR1 SGHRS and CDR2 YFSETQ. The CDR3 nucleotides are TGCGCCAGCAGCCAACCCCTAGCGGGAGGAGGCTCCTACAATGAGCAGTTCTTC. This sequence encodes CASSQPLAGGGSYNEQFF.

There are many counts of this clonotype. V usage is TRBV10-2 and J usage is TRBJ1-2, with D uncertain. The CDR3 consists of 13 residues. The germline V gene encodes CDR1 WSHSY and CDR2 SAAADI. V was pared by 2 bases and J by 0 bases, with 4 bases between. The CDR3: CASSEAPNYGYTF. The CDR3, as DNA: TGCGCCAGCAGTGAGGCACCTAACTATGGCTACACCTTC.

V usage is TRBV19 and J usage is TRBJ2-2, with D uncertain. This CDR3 has 15 amino acids. Germline CDR1 reads LNHDA; CDR2 reads SQIVND (reference sequence). The germline V and J ends were trimmed by 2 bases and 6 bases, with 13 bases remaining between them. CDR3 in DNA: TGTGCCAGTAGTATACTCCAACCAAGATCCGGGGAGCTGTTTTTT. It specifies CASSILQPRSGELFF.

This clonotype was detected ten times or more. The V gene is TRBV11-2, the J gene TRBJ1-5; D unclear. This CDR3 spans 16 amino acids. The germline CDR1 and CDR2 sequences are SGHAT and FQNNGV. Trimming removed 1 base from V and 5 bases from J, with 15 bases in between. The CDR3 protein is CASSLGAWAPDQPQHF. CDR3 DNA sequence: TGTGCCAGCAGCTTAGGGGCTTGGGCACCGGATCAGCCCCAGCATTTT.

V usage is TRBV28 and J usage is TRBJ1-2; D is unresolved. The germline gives CDR1 MDHEN, CDR2 SYDVKM. The CDR3 length is 12 residues. V was trimmed by 6 bases and J by 8 bases, leaving 13 bases between them. The CDR3 nucleotides read TGTGCCAGCAGGCCTCCCCAAGGCGGCTACACCTTC. Protein sequence: CASRPPQGGYTF.

This clonotype was seen at least ten times. The chain combines TRBV2 with TRBJ2-2, with D possibly matching TRBD2 (6 bases). The CDR3 sequence is 16 residues long. CDR1 is SNHLY, CDR2 FYNNEI, per germline. Trimming removed 2 bases from V and 4 bases from J, with 14 bases in between. This CDR3 is CASSESGGLFTGELFF. CDR3 nucleotide sequence: TGTGCCAGCAGTGAAAGCGGTGGACTATTCACCGGGGAGCTGTTTTTT.

At least ten counts were recorded for this clonotype. The chain links TRBV15 to TRBJ2-5; possible D gene TRBD1, 5 bases. The V and J ends lost 1 base and 2 bases respectively, with 14 bases between them. The CDR3 is 16 residues long. CDR1 is LNHNV and CDR2 is YYDKDF in the germline V gene (reference sequence). The chain's CDR3 is CATSRGARGHQETQYF. CDR3 sequence (DNA): TGTGCCACCAGCAGAGGAGCGCGTGGACATCAAGAGACCCAGTACTTC.